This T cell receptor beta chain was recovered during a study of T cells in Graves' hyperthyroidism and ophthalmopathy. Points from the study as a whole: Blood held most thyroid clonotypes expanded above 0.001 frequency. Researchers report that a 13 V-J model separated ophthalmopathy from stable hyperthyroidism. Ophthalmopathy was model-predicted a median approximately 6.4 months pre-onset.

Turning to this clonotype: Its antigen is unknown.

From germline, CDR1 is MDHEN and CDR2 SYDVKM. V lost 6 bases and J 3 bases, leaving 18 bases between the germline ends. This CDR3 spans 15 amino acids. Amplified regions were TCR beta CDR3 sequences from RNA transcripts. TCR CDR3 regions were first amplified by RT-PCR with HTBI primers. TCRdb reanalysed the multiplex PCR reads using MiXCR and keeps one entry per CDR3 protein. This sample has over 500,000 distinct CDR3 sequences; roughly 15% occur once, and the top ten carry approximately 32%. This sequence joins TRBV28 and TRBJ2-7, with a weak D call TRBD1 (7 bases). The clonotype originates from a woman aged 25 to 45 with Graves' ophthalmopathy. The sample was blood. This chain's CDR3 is CASRKASGGFYEQYF. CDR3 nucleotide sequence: TGTGCCAGCAGAAAGGCCTCAGGGGGGTTCTACGAGCAGTACTTC.